Sequencing of this T cell receptor beta chain was carried out in a study of T cells in localized non-small cell lung cancer. General study findings and limits: Longer overall survival accompanied higher blood T cell density. Tumor samples were not multi-region, leaving intratumor heterogeneity unexcluded. Adjacent uninvolved lung had the highest clonality, suggesting focused antigen responses. Among the top 100 tumor clones, a median approximately 55 appeared in adjacent lung.

On this clone itself: Its specificity is not known.

Profiling relied on immunoSEQ multiplex PCR, and the TCRdb table lists in-frame clones only, not all of them. The data contain over 20,000 clones, approximately 86% of them singletons. Germline values: CDR1 SNHLY, CDR2 FYNNEI. Germline trimming cut 5 bases from V and 4 bases from J; bases unmatched to any gene: 4. The CDR3 runs to 14 residues. The chain combines TRBV2 with TRBJ2-3, with TRBD1 matching over 9 bases. This TCR came from a male donor older than 55 with stage II lung adenocarcinoma. This material consisted of peripheral blood mononuclear cells, taken before any cancer treatment. The CDR3 reads CASSTGTGSDTQYF. The CDR3 DNA sequence: TGTGCCAGCAGTACCGGGACAGGGTCAGATACGCAGTATTTT.